These T cell receptor beta chains were read from a single sample in a study of blood T cell repertoires in COVID-19. Clones were read by immunoSEQ multiplex PCR, and TCRdb kept only the in-frame ones, dropping some. The sample records fewer than 350,000 clones, 85% to 90% being singletons. The sample consisted of PBMCs or T cells enriched from blood (not recorded which). The receptors here all came from a woman in her twenties or thirties who had been exposed to COVID-19. CDR3s include the opening cysteine and the closing phenylalanine or tryptophan. D genes are given only for firm matches. The size entry is marked missing in some rows and otherwise reads once, few, many or a size class.

NA	TRBV30	TRBD1	TRBJ1-2	CAWSVRAGGNYGYTF	TGTGCCTGGAGTGTCCGGGCAGGGGGGAACTATGGCTACACCTTC
NA	TRBV5-6	NA	TRBJ1-5	CASSLTWNQPQHF	TGTGCCAGCAGCCTCACATGGAATCAGCCCCAGCATTTT
NA	TRBV28	NA	TRBJ1-4	CASSTRTREKLFF	TGTGCCAGCAGTACAAGGACTCGGGAAAAACTGTTTTTT
NA	TRBV18	NA	TRBJ2-7	CASSPSDYEQYF	TGTGCCAGCTCTCCGAGCGACTACGAGCAGTACTTC
NA	TRBV5-1	TRBD1	TRBJ2-7	CASSPLPGQTYEQYF	TGCGCCAGCAGCCCTTTACCGGGACAGACCTACGAGCAGTACTTC
once	TRBV10-3	TRBD1	TRBJ2-2	CAISIGTGNTGELFF	TGTGCCATCAGCATAGGGACAGGTAACACCGGGGAGCTGTTTTTT
NA	TRBV18	TRBD1	TRBJ1-5	CASSTTGEAHQPQHF	TGTGCCAGCTCAACGACAGGGGAGGCACATCAGCCCCAGCATTTT
NA	TRBV19	NA	TRBJ2-1	CASIDTGNEQFF	TGTGCCAGTATCGACACGGGGAATGAGCAGTTCTTC
few	TRBV28	NA	TRBJ1-5	CASSLPRNQPQHF	TGTGCCAGCAGCCTCCCCCGCAATCAGCCCCAGCATTTT
once	TRBV12-5	NA	TRBJ2-5	CASGLGQGGETQYF	TGTGCTAGTGGTTTGGGACAGGGAGGAGAGACCCAGTACTTC
NA	TRBV6-5	NA	TRBJ2-7	CASRSGTPSSYEQYF	TGTGCCAGCAGGTCCGGGACTCCAAGCTCCTACGAGCAGTACTTC
NA	TRBV5-6	TRBD2	TRBJ2-1	CASSFQVGGAGSYNEQFF	TGTGCCAGCAGCTTCCAGGTCGGGGGAGCGGGGTCCTACAATGAGCAGTTCTTC
NA	TRBV27	TRBD1	TRBJ2-1	CASSLSGDRGSKVQFF	TGTGCCAGCAGTTTATCTGGGGACAGGGGTAGTAAGGTGCAGTTCTTC
NA	TRBV18	NA	TRBJ1-2	CASSPPGAHYGYTF	TGTGCCAGCTCACCCCCGGGAGCCCACTATGGCTACACCTTC
NA	TRBV7-9	NA	TRBJ1-2	CASSNGGGYTF	TGTGCCAGCAGCAACGGAGGGGGCTACACCTTC
NA	TRBV28	TRBD1	TRBJ1-1	CARQGGGTEAFF	TGTGCCAGACAGGGGGGAGGAACTGAAGCTTTCTTT
NA	TRBV27	TRBD1	TRBJ1-1	CASSFDRTGLNTEAFF	TGTGCCAGCAGTTTTGATAGGACAGGGCTGAACACTGAAGCTTTCTTT
NA	TRBV20-1	TRBD2	TRBJ2-1	CSASSSGRSYNEQFF	TGCAGTGCTAGTTCTAGCGGGAGGTCTTACAATGAGCAGTTCTTC
NA	TRBV9	NA	TRBJ2-1	CASSVVGGTFHEQFF	TGTGCCAGCAGCGTTGTGGGAGGTACGTTCCATGAGCAGTTCTTC
NA	TRBV27	NA	TRBJ2-1	CASTGRLYNEQFF	TGTGCCAGCACCGGGAGACTCTACAATGAGCAGTTCTTC
NA	TRBV15	TRBD1	TRBJ1-6	CATSRDLGQGAVVNSPLHF	TGTGCCACCAGCAGAGATTTGGGACAGGGGGCGGTGGTGAATTCACCCCTCCACTTT
NA	TRBV14	NA	TRBJ1-2	CASSQESVNYGYTF	TGTGCCAGCAGCCAAGAGTCAGTCAACTATGGCTACACCTTC
NA	TRBV5-8	NA	TRBJ1-6	CASSLEAQAPLHF	TGTGCCAGCAGCTTGGAGGCCCAGGCACCCCTCCACTTT